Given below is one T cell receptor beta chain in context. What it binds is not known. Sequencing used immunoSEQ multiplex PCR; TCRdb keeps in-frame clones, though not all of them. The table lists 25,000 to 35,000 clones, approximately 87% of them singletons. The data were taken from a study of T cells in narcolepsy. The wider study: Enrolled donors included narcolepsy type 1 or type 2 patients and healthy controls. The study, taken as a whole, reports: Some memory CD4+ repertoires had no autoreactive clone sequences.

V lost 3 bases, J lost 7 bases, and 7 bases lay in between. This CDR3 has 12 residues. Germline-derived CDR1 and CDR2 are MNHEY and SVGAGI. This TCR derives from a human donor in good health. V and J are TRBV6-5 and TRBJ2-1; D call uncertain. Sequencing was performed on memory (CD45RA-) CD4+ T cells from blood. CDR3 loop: CASSYSWNEQFF. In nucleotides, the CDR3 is TGTGCCAGCAGTTATTCATGGAATGAGCAGTTCTTC.